This T cell receptor beta chain was obtained from a study of T cells in Graves' hyperthyroidism and ophthalmopathy. Regarding the study as a whole: The model foresaw ophthalmopathy a median approximately 6.3 months prior to onset.

This clonotype was counted many times. Its antigen remains unidentified. The TCR beta CDR3 regions underwent amplification using RNA transcripts as the source. The HTBI primer set drove a first-round RT-PCR of the TCR CDR3. TCRdb ran MiXCR on the multiplex PCR reads and lists one entry per CDR3 protein. Found here are about 610,000 distinct CDR3 sequences, 16% of them singletons; the top ten hold less than 3.5%. The receptor's source is a woman in her thirties or forties with Graves' ophthalmopathy. The sequenced sample consisted of blood.

CDR3 DNA: TGTGCCAGCAGTAACGGACTAGCGGTCCACTACGAGCAGTACTTC. Encoded protein: CASSNGLAVHYEQYF. The chain has TRBV6-1 and TRBJ2-7; 10 nucleotides agree with TRBD2. This CDR3 spans 15 amino acids. Germline loops: CDR1 MNHNS, CDR2 SASEGT. V shed 5 bases, J shed 3 bases, and the junction held 7 bases outside the gene matches.